This T cell receptor beta chain was recorded in a study of shared clonotypes between healthy human individuals. Whole-study context: CD4 naive cells filled three plates per donor, CD4 memory three, CD8 naive two and CD8 memory one. General study results and limits: The donor pool, a small one, limited the genetic and exposure-history diversity represented.

TCRdb's table, derived via immunoSEQ multiplex PCR, lists solely in-frame clones and lacks some. The table has a few million clones, more than 90% seen once. Looked up from germline, CDR1 is SNHLY and CDR2 is FYNNEI. The CDR3 loop spans 15 amino acids. The V and J ends lost 6 bases and 3 bases, in that order; junction bases with no gene match: 8. A few counts support this clone. As yet, its antigen is unknown. Both subsets, CD45RA+ naive and CD45RA-negative memory, were split from the CD4+ cells. The sequence derives from a man aged 18 to 29 in good health. The chain joins TRBV2 to TRBJ1-5; 7 nucleotides match TRBD1. The sequenced material came from naive CD4+ T cells sorted from blood. Subset specified: CD45RA+ positively selected. CDR3 coding DNA: TGTGCCAGCAGGAGGGAGGGGGCTATCAATCAGCCCCAGCATTTT. Translation gives CASRREGAINQPQHF.